The 5 T cell receptor beta chains below come from one sample, sequenced in a study of blood T cell repertoires in COVID-19. TCRdb keeps only in-frame clones here, not all; method: immunoSEQ multiplex PCR. Of 140,000 to 150,000 clones in the sample, 88% were seen once. The sequenced sample was peripheral blood. The receptor set was obtained from a human donor in a cohort sampled during active COVID-19.

V gene TRBV2 combines with J gene TRBJ2-3; 7 bases match TRBD2. The CDR3 consists of 15 residues. V lost 7 bases and J lost 2; bases outside the gene matches: 9. CDR1 SNHLY and CDR2 FYNNEI come from the germline V gene. In DNA form, the CDR3 reads TGTGCCAGCAAGCGTAGCGGGCGGTACACAGATACGCAGTATTTT. This translates into CASKRSGRYTDTQYF.

The chain links TRBV11-3 to TRBJ2-3; D is perhaps TRBD2 (5 bases). CDR3 length: 13 amino acids. The ends were cut back, 1 base at V and 3 bases at J, with 5 bases in the middle. The germline V gene has CDR1 SGHNT and CDR2 YENEEA. CDR3 coding DNA: TGTGCCAGCAGCTTAGGGAGGACAGATACGCAGTATTTT. It yields the protein CASSLGRTDTQYF.

V and J are TRBV6-2 or TRBV6-3 and TRBJ2-4; the match to TRBD2 covers 8 bases. The CDR3 loop spans 15 amino acids. CDR1 is MNHEY and CDR2 is SVGEGT in the germline V gene. The trim removed 1 base at V and 10 bases at J, leaving 9 bases unmatched. The CDR3 DNA reads as TGTGCCAGCAGTTACTTCGCTTCCGGGACTAGAATTCAGTACTTC. It translates to CASSYFASGTRIQYF.

The V gene is TRBV18, the J gene TRBJ2-7, with 9 bases that match TRBD1. The CDR3 runs to 14 residues. V lost 3 bases to trimming and J lost 3 bases; unmatched junction nucleotides: 3. Germline V CDR1 and CDR2: KGHSH, LQKENI. CDR3: CASSPGQGLYEQYF. The CDR3 coding sequence is TGTGCCAGCTCACCGGGACAGGGTCTCTACGAGCAGTACTTC.

The chain is built from TRBV4-3 and TRBJ1-3; D uncertain. The CDR3 consists of 15 residues. V was cut by 0 bases and J by 4 bases, with 10 bases left in between. Per the germline V gene, CDR1 is LGHNA and CDR2 is YSLEER. The CDR3 DNA follows: TGCGCCAGCAGCCAAGACGCGACCAGGGGAAACACCATATATTTT. It encodes CASSQDATRGNTIYF.